This T cell receptor beta chain was obtained from a study of T-cell memory formation after mild COVID-19. About the research overall: TCR clusters mostly belonged to single donors.

MiXCR, applied by TCRdb to the 5' RACE reads, yields one record per CDR3 protein. The table lists about 470,000 distinct CDR3 sequences, about 20% of them singletons. The trim removed 1 base at V and 1 base at J, leaving 3 bases unmatched. Germline CDR1 is SGDLS and CDR2 is YYNGEE. The CDR3 runs 15 residues. Study-wide points: Pre-infection memory contained some responding clones, which suggested that cross-reactive memory had joined.

Remarks on this clonotype: Its specificity is not known.

Sequencing was carried out using PBMCs or a T cell subset sorted from them (not recorded which). The TCR originated in an adult woman who had mild COVID-19 (a few samples of this study predate the infection). Cell type and time point are not known. The rearrangement uses TRBV9 and TRBJ2-3; 7 bases fit TRBD2. This CDR3 is CASSVSGVGTDTQYF. The DNA of the CDR3 is TGTGCCAGCAGCGTAAGCGGGGTGGGCACAGATACGCAGTATTTT.